The 14 T cell receptor beta chains below all came from one sample that was sequenced in a study of cytomegalovirus exposure and HLA in healthy donors. Sequencing used immunoSEQ multiplex PCR; TCRdb keeps in-frame clones, though not all of them. This table has about 200,000 clones, around nine tenths appearing once. The sample was PBMCs. These receptors originate from a woman between 18 and 29 years old in good health and CMV-seropositive.

This chain uses TRBV2 with TRBJ1-2; no clear D. Germline CDR1 is SNHLY and CDR2 is FYNNEI. Trimming pared 7 bases from V and 1 base from J, leaving 19 bases between. The CDR3 contains 16 residues. The CDR3 DNA reads TGTGCCAGCAACTCGAGGTGGCCGCCGATTAACTATGGCTACACCTTC. Protein product: CASNSRWPPINYGYTF.

The V and J genes are TRBV7-9 and TRBJ1-1; D is uncertain. Germline CDR1 is SEHNR and CDR2 is FQNEAQ (reference sequence). Trimming shortened V by 1 base and J by 11 bases, and 5 bases separated the two germline ends. The CDR3 has 10 residues. CDR3 DNA: TGTGCCAGCAGCTTAGTGGCCGCTTTCTTT. As protein: CASSLVAAFF. The entire variable domain, with the rest obtained from reference TRBV7-9 and TRBJ1-1, is as follows: DTGVSQNPRHKITKRGQNVTFRCDPISEHNRLYWYRQTLGQGPEFLTYFQNEAQLEKSRLLSDRFSAERPKGSFSTLEIQRTEQGDSAMYLCASSLVAAFFGQGTRLTVV.

This clone was found a few times. This chain joins TRBV30 and TRBJ2-7, with D possibly TRBD2 on 6 matching bases. The germline V gene has CDR1 GTSNPN and CDR2 SVGIG (reference sequence). V dropped 0 bases and J dropped 7 bases, with 16 bases sitting between them. The CDR3 runs to 14 residues. Here the CDR3 reads CAWSVDGEREEQYF. The CDR3 DNA reads as TGTGCCTGGAGTGTTGACGGGGAACGGGAGGAGCAGTACTTC.

For the CDR3, the DNA is TGTGCCAGCAGCTTGGGGACAGGCGCTTCAGGCTACACCTTC. Amino acid sequence: CASSLGTGASGYTF. The chain combines TRBV5-4 with TRBJ1-2; 7 nucleotides align to TRBD1. The V gene end was trimmed by 0 bases and the J gene end by 8 bases; junction bases not matched to a gene: 7. Germline CDR1 SGHNT, CDR2 YYREEE (reference sequence). The CDR3 consists of 14 residues.

This rearrangement joins TRBV23-1 to TRBJ2-7; no firm D call. TRBV23-1 is flagged as an ORF with uncertain function. V shed 2 bases and J shed 4 bases, with 9 bases lying between them. This CDR3 has 13 amino acids. CDR3 residues: CASSQLERYEQYF. CDR3 DNA sequence: TGCGCCAGCAGTCAACTAGAGAGATACGAGCAGTACTTC.

The chain is built from TRBV7-9 and TRBJ2-7, with TRBD1 identical over 9 bases. V trimming: 0 bases; J trimming: 6 bases; junction bases outside the gene matches: 6. CDR1 is SEHNR and CDR2 is FQNEAQ in the germline V gene (reference sequence). This CDR3 is built from 15 residues. CDR3 nucleotides: TGTGCCAGCAGCTTAGCCGGGACAGGGTCTCCCGAGCAGTACTTC. Protein sequence: CASSLAGTGSPEQYF.

The V call is TRBV15, the J call TRBJ1-4; TRBD1 is a possible D gene (5 bases). The V gene lost 1 base and the J gene lost 8 bases, with 17 bases spanning the gap. CDR1 and CDR2 from the germline V gene are LNHNV and YYDKDF (reference sequence). The CDR3 is made up of 16 amino acids. CDR3 sequence: CATSRVNKGRDEKLFF. The CDR3 DNA reads as TGTGCCACCAGCAGAGTTAATAAGGGGCGGGACGAAAAACTGTTTTTT.

This clone was recorded a few times. J is TRBJ2-7 and V is TRBV19; TRBD2 is a possible D gene (5 bases). V dropped 2 bases and J dropped 8 bases, with 16 bases sitting between them. Germline V gene data show CDR1 as LNHDA and CDR2 as SQIVND (reference sequence). This CDR3 is built from 14 residues. Here the CDR3 reads CASSITPGAAQQYF. CDR3 in DNA: TGTGCCAGTAGTATAACCCCCGGAGCGGCCCAGCAGTACTTC.

V is TRBV4-1 and J is TRBJ2-7, with a tentative D call TRBD2 (6 bases). Germline CDR1 MGHRA, CDR2 YSYEKL. There are 16 residues in the CDR3. The V gene lost 2 bases and the J gene lost 4 bases, with 18 bases spanning the gap. The CDR3 DNA is TGCGCCAGCAGCCAATTCTTAGCGGCACCGAATTACGAGCAGTACTTC. It is translated as CASSQFLAAPNYEQYF.

The V and J genes are TRBV7-9 and TRBJ2-2; 9 nucleotides agree with TRBD1. This CDR3 region has 19 residues. J lost 2 bases, V lost 6 bases, and 16 bases had no gene match. CDR1 is SEHNR, CDR2 FQNEAQ, per germline (reference sequence). The CDR3 DNA reads TGTGCCAGCAGTCAAAGGGATGGACAGGGGCGCTCCAACACCGGGGAGCTGTTTTTT. It encodes CASSQRDGQGRSNTGELFF.

The V gene is TRBV15, the J gene TRBJ1-4; 8 positions match TRBD1. Germline CDR1 and CDR2: LNHNV and YYDKDF (reference sequence). The length of the CDR3 is 14 residues. V lost 3 bases and J lost 4; bases outside the gene matches: 1. The CDR3 loop is CATSRDRVNEKLFF. The DNA for the CDR3 is TGTGCCACCAGCAGGGACAGGGTTAATGAAAAACTGTTTTTT.

The rearrangement links TRBV5-6 to TRBJ1-1; 7 positions match TRBD1. The V gene's germline CDR1 is SGHDT and CDR2 YYEEEE. The CDR3 is 16 amino acids. The V and J ends lost 3 bases and 4 bases, in that order; junction bases with no gene match: 12. This CDR3 reads CASSSDTGAVSTEAFF. The DNA of the CDR3 is TGTGCCAGCAGCTCGGATACAGGGGCCGTTAGCACTGAAGCTTTCTTT.

In DNA, the CDR3 is TGTGCCTGGAGTGTACTGTACAATCAGCCCCAGCATTTT. Its protein is CAWSVLYNQPQHF. The chain couples TRBV30 to TRBJ1-5, with D hard to call. There are 13 residues in the CDR3. Germline V gene lookup returns CDR1 GTSNPN and CDR2 SVGIG (reference sequence). Trimming stripped 0 bases from V and 3 bases from J, with 6 bases between.

The DNA of the CDR3 is TGTGCCAGCAGCTCAACCGGGACTAGCGGGAGGGCCGCAGATACGCAGTATTTT. Its translation is CASSSTGTSGRAADTQYF. The genes are TRBV5-6 and TRBJ2-3; TRBD2 matches at 16 bases. Germline CDR1 reads SGHDT; CDR2 reads YYEEEE. This CDR3 has 18 residues. After removal of 3 bases from V and 4 bases from J, the junction contained 8 bases not matched to a gene.